This is a list of T cell receptor beta chains from one sample in a study of cytomegalovirus exposure and HLA in healthy donors. The repertoire was sequenced with immunoSEQ multiplex PCR; TCRdb's copy has only in-frame clones and lacks some. The sample shows nearly 200,000 clones, about four fifths of them seen only once. The material sequenced was PBMCs. These receptors all come from a male donor in good health and CMV-seropositive. The conserved cysteine and the conserved F or W are not part of the CDR3 here. The order of the fields is V gene, J gene, CDR3 protein.

V: TRBV2; J: TRBJ2-3; CDR3: ASRREAGSTDTQY
V: TRBV10-3; J: TRBJ1-4; CDR3: ATRQGEGEKLF
V: TRBV5-6; J: TRBJ1-2; CDR3: ASSLLGQDYGYT
V: TRBV28; J: TRBJ1-2; CDR3: ASRWVGMGAGYT
V: TRBV30; J: TRBJ2-1; CDR3: AWRSGLLGDNEQF
V: TRBV18; J: TRBJ2-7; CDR3: ASSPTSGTYEQY
V: TRBV7-2; J: TRBJ1-6; CDR3: ASSLGQDLSPLH
V: TRBV27; J: TRBJ2-7; CDR3: ASKPGTDTYEQY
V: TRBV6-1; J: TRBJ1-5; CDR3: ASPGDQPQH
V: TRBV7-2; J: TRBJ1-6; CDR3: ASSLFPDRRKNSPLH
V: TRBV28; J: TRBJ1-3; CDR3: ASRGDRKGTIY
V: TRBV30; J: TRBJ2-7; CDR3: AWSKRTGGRAYEQY
V: TRBV27; J: TRBJ1-5; CDR3: ASSSRQGTPQPQH
V: TRBV18; J: TRBJ2-2; CDR3: ASRPGLEPGELF
V: TRBV7-2; J: TRBJ1-2; CDR3: ASSLQDIYGYT
V: TRBV5-4; J: TRBJ1-6; CDR3: ASSPVTGQGFSPLH
V: TRBV15; J: TRBJ1-1; CDR3: ATSNPPGQGYTEAF
V: TRBV4-1; J: TRBJ2-2; CDR3: ASSHLGQGTNTGELF
V: TRBV9; J: TRBJ1-4; CDR3: ASSVGAGANEKLF
V: TRBV19; J: TRBJ1-1; CDR3: ASSLGQGNTEAF
V: TRBV27; J: TRBJ2-1; CDR3: ASSFRGLGGGGRGNEQF
V: TRBV23-1; J: TRBJ2-1; CDR3: ASSRRGYNEQF
V: TRBV7-6; J: TRBJ2-5; CDR3: ASSLPGLEETQY
V: TRBV4-1; J: TRBJ1-1; CDR3: ASSQDIWNTEAF
V: TRBV30; J: TRBJ2-1; CDR3: AWSSWEPYNEQF
V: TRBV6-4; J: TRBJ2-3; CDR3: ASKAGGAADTQY
V: TRBV19; J: TRBJ1-6; CDR3: ASSLGTGGTPLH
V: TRBV18; J: TRBJ1-2; CDR3: ASSPQGGYGYT
V: TRBV28; J: TRBJ2-5; CDR3: ASRTTSGQQETQY
V: TRBV9; J: TRBJ1-3; CDR3: ASSVAGGAGNTIY
V: TRBV7-9; J: TRBJ1-4; CDR3: ASSTARGNEKLF
V: TRBV6-6; J: TRBJ2-1; CDR3: ASSSLGTSGSGQF
V: TRBV5-1; J: TRBJ2-5; CDR3: ASSSTGPWETQY
V: TRBV4-2; J: TRBJ1-2; CDR3: ASSQVGTASNYGYT
V: TRBV9; J: TRBJ1-2; CDR3: ASSPRQQIYGYT